The 30 T cell receptor beta chains given below trace back to one sample, sequenced in a study of blood T cell repertoires in COVID-19. The method was immunoSEQ multiplex PCR; TCRdb's version includes in-frame clones alone and lacks a portion of them. The sample contains about 170,000 clones, around 80% of which appear only once. The specimen sequenced was PBMCs or T cells enriched from blood (not recorded which). These receptor sequences come from a man between 45 and 60 years old who had recovered from COVID-19.

Notes on this clone: Other DNA sequences of this sample code for an identical CDR3. This rearrangement joins TRBV28 to TRBJ1-2, with D uncertain. This CDR3 is 13 amino acids long. Germline lookup yields CDR1 MDHEN and CDR2 SYDVKM. The V gene lost 1 base and the J gene lost 1 base, with 4 bases spanning the gap. The CDR3 bases are TGTGCCAGCAGTTTATCGGTTAACTATGGCTACACCTTC. Residues: CASSLSVNYGYTF.

The rearrangement joins TRBV12-3 or TRBV12-4 to TRBJ2-5; TRBD2 might be the D (6 bases). Trimming removed 6 bases at V and 1 base at J, with 9 bases between. This CDR3 comprises 13 residues. The CDR3 DNA sequence: TGTGCCAGCAGCCGGACTATCCAAGAGACCCAGTACTTC. Protein product: CASSRTIQETQYF.

This clone was counted once. CDR3 in amino acids: CASSWGQGNGYTF. The DNA for the CDR3 is TGTGCCAGCAGCTGGGGACAGGGCAACGGCTACACCTTC. V usage is TRBV7-6 and J usage is TRBJ1-2; 9 bases agree with TRBD1. This CDR3 has 13 residues. Germline CDR1 reads SGHVS; CDR2 reads FNYEAQ. The ends lost 4 bases at V and 8 bases at J; junction bases unmatched: 5.

V usage is TRBV5-1 and J usage is TRBJ1-6, with 7 nucleotides matching TRBD1. Germline V gene sequence: CDR1 SGHRS, CDR2 YFSETQ. The V gene end was trimmed by 0 bases and the J gene end by 9 bases; junction bases not matched to a gene: 6. The CDR3 spans 15 residues. The CDR3 reads CASSLVQGVGSPLHF. As DNA, the CDR3 is TGCGCCAGCAGCTTGGTGCAGGGGGTCGGTTCACCCCTCCACTTT.

This clone was detected many times. The chain employs TRBV5-1 and TRBJ2-2; 9 bases line up with TRBD1. Losses at the gene ends were 4 bases for V and 4 bases for J; bases not matched to a gene: 8. CDR3 size: 16 residues. The V gene's germline CDR1 is SGHRS and CDR2 YFSETQ. CDR3 residues: CASSEGQGPSTGELFF. The CDR3 nucleotides read TGCGCCAGCAGCGAGGGACAGGGTCCCAGCACCGGGGAGCTGTTTTTT. Full variable domain (remainder filled in from reference TRBV5-1 and TRBJ2-2): KAGVTQTPRYLIKTRGQQVTLSCSPISGHRSVSWYQQTPGQGLQFLFEYFSETQRNKGNFPGRFSGRQFSNSRSEMNVSTLELGDSALYLCASSEGQGPSTGELFFGEGSRLTVL.

The rearrangement uses TRBV7-3 and TRBJ2-7; TRBD1 agrees at 7 bases. The CDR3 is 13 residues long. Germline CDR1 reads SGHTA; CDR2 reads FQGTGA. The junction had 7 bases not matched to a gene; V was cut back by 5 bases and J by 6 bases. CDR3 amino acids: CASSQTGPGEQYF. CDR3 DNA sequence: TGTGCCAGCAGCCAGACAGGGCCGGGCGAGCAGTACTTC.

The DNA of the CDR3 is TGTGCCTGGAGTTTCAGGGGGCAGGGAGCCACTGAAGCTTTCTTT. This sequence encodes CAWSFRGQGATEAFF. The chain carries TRBV30 and TRBJ1-1; 8 nucleotides agree with TRBD1. Looked up from germline, CDR1 is GTSNPN and CDR2 is SVGIG (reference sequence). The CDR3 is made up of 15 amino acids. V gave up 2 bases and J gave up 4 bases; unmatched junction bases: 9.

The J gene is TRBJ1-2, the V gene TRBV11-2; weak D call: TRBD1 (5 bases). Germline assignment: CDR1 SGHAT and CDR2 FQNNGV. The CDR3 has 12 amino acids. Trimming took 1 base from V and 6 from J, leaving 6 bases between them. The DNA for the CDR3 is TGTGCCAGCAGCTTAGTAGGGGATGGCTACACCTTC. Protein product: CASSLVGDGYTF.

The V call is TRBV6-5, the J call TRBJ1-2; TRBD1 aligns across 7 bases. The J segment lost 7 bases and the V segment lost 2 bases, leaving 7 bases of the junction unmatched. The CDR3 is made up of 14 amino acids. Germline assignment: CDR1 MNHEY and CDR2 SVGAGI. In nucleotides, the CDR3 is TGTGCCAGCAGTTACCCGGACAGGAGGGGTGGCTACACCTTC. Protein product: CASSYPDRRGGYTF.

For the CDR3, the DNA is TGTGCCAGCAGCTTTTCTGTAGGGGCCTATGGCTACACCTTC. It yields the protein CASSFSVGAYGYTF. The chain recombines TRBV7-9 with TRBJ1-2, with D perhaps TRBD1 (5 bases). The CDR3 totals 14 residues. Germline values: CDR1 SEHNR, CDR2 FQNEAQ (reference sequence). Trimming left V 3 bases short and J 4 bases short, with 12 bases between.

The chain couples TRBV10-1 to TRBJ1-1, with D uncertain. Per germline, CDR1 WNHNN and CDR2 SYGVQD (reference sequence). V dropped 4 bases and J dropped 2 bases, with 14 bases sitting between them. This CDR3 is built from 15 residues. CDR3 nucleotide sequence: TGCGCCAGCAGTGCGGGAGGAAATGAAAACACTGAAGCTTTCTTT. This encodes CASSAGGNENTEAFF.

This clone was seen just once. The chain combines TRBV29-1 with TRBJ2-3; D may be TRBD2 (5 bases). The germline V and J ends were trimmed by 7 bases and 0 bases, with 5 bases remaining between them. Germline values: CDR1 SQVTM, CDR2 ANQGSEA. The CDR3 loop spans 11 amino acids. As DNA, the CDR3 is TGCAGCGGGACTAGCACAGATACGCAGTATTTT. This translates into CSGTSTDTQYF.

CDR3 bases: TGTGCCCGGCAGGCGGCGGGCTATGGCTACACCTTC. This translates into CARQAAGYGYTF. The chain links TRBV30 to TRBJ1-2; D unclear. This CDR3 is built from 12 residues. Germline CDR1 GTSNPN, CDR2 SVGIG (reference sequence). Trimming cost V 8 bases and J 4 bases, with 14 bases left between them.

CDR3: CAWSVSQGAIVQYF. The CDR3 region has the DNA TGTGCCTGGAGTGTCTCACAGGGGGCCATAGTGCAGTACTTC. The J gene is TRBJ2-7, the V gene TRBV30, with 9 bases lining up with TRBD1. The ends lost 0 bases at V and 9 bases at J; junction bases unmatched: 9. This CDR3 comprises 14 residues. CDR1 GTSNPN and CDR2 SVGIG come from the germline V gene (reference sequence).

The V and J genes are TRBV10-3 and TRBJ2-4; 7 positions agree with TRBD2. The CDR3 loop spans 13 amino acids. Germline-derived CDR1 and CDR2 are ENHRY and SYGVKD. The V and J ends lost 10 bases and 9 bases, in that order; junction bases with no gene match: 12. Here the CDR3 reads CATGGLGSGIQYF. The CDR3 DNA reads TGTGCCACCGGGGGGTTAGGTTCGGGCATTCAGTACTTC.

The chain's CDR3 is CASSESGTKSSYEQYF. For the CDR3, the DNA is TGTGCCAGCAGTGAATCCGGGACTAAGAGCTCCTACGAGCAGTACTTC. The chain employs TRBV6-1 and TRBJ2-7; 7 bases align to TRBD2. Trimming removed 2 bases from V and 0 bases from J; junction bases left unmatched: 7. The CDR3 spans 16 residues. Germline lookup yields CDR1 MNHNS and CDR2 SASEGT.

The chain couples TRBV5-1 to TRBJ2-7; 7 positions match TRBD1. Per the germline V gene, CDR1 is SGHRS and CDR2 is YFSETQ. CDR3 length equals 15 residues. V shed 10 bases, J shed 1 base, and the junction held 14 bases outside the gene matches. The CDR3 loop reads CASQLGQGVSYEQYF. The CDR3 DNA reads as TGCGCCTCTCAGCTTGGGCAGGGGGTGTCCTACGAGCAGTACTTC.

This chain joins TRBV18 and TRBJ2-7; D perhaps matches TRBD1 (6 bases). The CDR3 is made up of 14 amino acids. Trimming pared 2 bases from V and 2 bases from J, leaving 10 bases between. Germline lookup yields CDR1 KGHSH and CDR2 LQKENI. The CDR3 loop reads CASSPGGAPYEQYF. As DNA, the CDR3 is TGTGCCAGCTCACCAGGGGGCGCCCCCTACGAGCAGTACTTC.

Here the CDR3 reads CASRPDRGPTNEKLFF. Written as DNA, the CDR3 is TGCGCCAGCAGACCGGACAGGGGGCCAACTAATGAAAAACTGTTTTTT. V gene TRBV23-1 combines with J gene TRBJ1-4; 11 positions agree with TRBD1. TRBV23-1 is identified as an open reading frame with a role that is uncertain. The length of the CDR3 is 16 residues. The V gene end was trimmed by 6 bases and the J gene end by 0 bases; junction bases not matched to a gene: 3.

This chain joins TRBV7-9 and TRBJ1-2, with D tentatively TRBD1 (6 bases). The V end lost 1 base, the J end lost 5 bases, and 11 bases lay between the germline ends. The length of the CDR3 is 14 residues. Germline CDR1 reads SEHNR; CDR2 reads FQNEAQ (reference sequence). The CDR3: CASSLGARGYGYTF. The CDR3 DNA reads as TGTGCCAGCAGCTTAGGGGCCAGGGGTTATGGCTACACCTTC.

Worth noting for this clone: This sample also contains other DNA sequences that code for the same CDR3. The rearrangement joins TRBV6-5 to TRBJ1-3, with a possible D match to TRBD1 (6 bases). Between the trimmed V and J ends, which lost 2 bases and 1 base, there was a span of 9 bases. The CDR3 is made up of 15 amino acids. Germline V gene data show CDR1 as MNHEY and CDR2 as SVGAGI. CDR3 residues: CASSYLTGSGNTIYF. The CDR3 DNA reads as TGTGCCAGCAGTTACCTCACAGGGTCTGGAAACACCATATATTTT.

The sample holds a few counts of this clone. The chain employs TRBV19 and TRBJ1-1; tentatively, D is TRBD1 (5 bases). Germline values: CDR1 LNHDA, CDR2 SQIVND (reference sequence). The CDR3 is made up of 13 amino acids. The V gene lost 9 bases and the J gene lost 4 bases, with 15 bases spanning the gap. CDR3 in amino acids: CASRREQGTEAFF. The DNA for the CDR3 is TGTGCCAGCAGGCGGGAGCAGGGCACTGAAGCTTTCTTT.

CDR3 in amino acids: CASSLTEDYGYTF. CDR3 in DNA: TGTGCCAGCAGCCTGACAGAAGACTATGGCTACACCTTC. V is TRBV7-9 and J is TRBJ1-2; TRBD1 might be the D (5 bases). This CDR3 contains 13 residues. V gave up 5 bases and J gave up 3 bases, with 10 bases separating them. CDR1 is SEHNR, CDR2 FQNEAQ, per germline (reference sequence).

The rearrangement uses TRBV10-3 and TRBJ2-5, with 9 bases that match TRBD1. Losses at the gene ends were 9 bases for V and 6 bases for J; bases not matched to a gene: 5. From germline, CDR1 is ENHRY and CDR2 SYGVKD. The CDR3 loop spans 12 amino acids. The CDR3 region is CAIRDREKTQYF. The CDR3 DNA sequence: TGTGCCATACGGGACAGGGAAAAGACCCAGTACTTC.

The J gene is TRBJ1-2, the V gene TRBV30; D ambiguous. Germline CDR1 GTSNPN, CDR2 SVGIG (reference sequence). The CDR3 has 14 amino acids. The germline V and J ends were trimmed by 4 bases and 4 bases, with 16 bases remaining between them. In DNA, the CDR3 is TGTGCCTGGAACCGGGGAGGGTTAGGCTATGGCTACACCTTC. It translates to CAWNRGGLGYGYTF.

The gene calls are TRBV7-9 and TRBJ2-2, with a weak D call TRBD2 (7 bases). The V end lost 1 base, the J end lost 0 bases, and 12 bases lay between the germline ends. CDR1 is SEHNR and CDR2 is FQNEAQ in the germline V gene (reference sequence). This CDR3 is 17 amino acids long. CDR3 residues: CASSLGSGGPNTGELFF. The CDR3 DNA is TGTGCCAGCAGCTTAGGGTCGGGGGGCCCGAACACCGGGGAGCTGTTTTTT. Based on the CDR3 plus reference TRBV7-9 and TRBJ2-2, the full variable domain is DTGVSQNPRHKITKRGQNVTFRCDPISEHNRLYWYRQTLGQGPEFLTYFQNEAQLEKSRLLSDRFSAERPKGSFSTLEIQRTEQGDSAMYLCASSLGSGGPNTGELFFGEGSRLTVL.

The V call is TRBV5-1, the J call TRBJ2-2, with 9 bases matching TRBD1. Trimming took 4 bases from V and 4 from J; bases not matched to a gene: 20. The CDR3 covers 20 residues. Looked up from germline, CDR1 is SGHRS and CDR2 is YFSETQ. CDR3 sequence: CASSLGTGSRRGPFTGELFF. In DNA, the CDR3 is TGCGCCAGCAGCCTAGGGACAGGGAGTCGACGGGGGCCGTTCACCGGGGAGCTGTTTTTT.

The chain joins TRBV6-5 to TRBJ2-1, with 13 bases matching TRBD2. The germline V gene has CDR1 MNHEY and CDR2 SVGAGI. Germline trimming cut 6 bases from V and 10 bases from J; bases unmatched to any gene: 9. The CDR3 sequence is 15 residues long. The CDR3 DNA follows: TGTGCCAGCAGGACGGGACTAGCGGGGCCTAGGGAGCAGTTCTTC. This encodes CASRTGLAGPREQFF.

This clone has a single count. The chain combines TRBV7-9 with TRBJ2-7, with a weak D call TRBD2 (6 bases). The CDR3 covers 13 residues. Germline-derived CDR1 and CDR2 are SEHNR and FQNEAQ (reference sequence). The germline V and J ends were trimmed by 5 bases and 5 bases, with 13 bases remaining between them. The CDR3 protein is CASSQAGLNEQYF. The CDR3 DNA follows: TGTGCCAGCAGCCAAGCGGGCCTAAACGAGCAGTACTTC.

This rearrangement joins TRBV7-6 to TRBJ2-1, with a tentative D call TRBD2 (6 bases). The V and J ends lost 1 base and 0 bases respectively, with 16 bases between them. This CDR3 contains 18 residues. Germline V gene data show CDR1 as SGHVS and CDR2 as FNYEAQ. CDR3 region: CASSLENPTSISYNEQFF. The CDR3 bases are TGTGCCAGCAGCTTAGAAAACCCGACTAGTATCTCCTACAATGAGCAGTTCTTC.